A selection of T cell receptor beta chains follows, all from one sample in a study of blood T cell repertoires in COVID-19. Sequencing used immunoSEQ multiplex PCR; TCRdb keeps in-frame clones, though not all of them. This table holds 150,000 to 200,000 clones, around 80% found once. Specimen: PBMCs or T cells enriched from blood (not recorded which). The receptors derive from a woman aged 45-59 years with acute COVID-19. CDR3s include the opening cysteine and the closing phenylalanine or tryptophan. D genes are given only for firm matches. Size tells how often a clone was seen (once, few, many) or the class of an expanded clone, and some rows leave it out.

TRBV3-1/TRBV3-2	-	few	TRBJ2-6	TGTGCCAGCAGCCGCCACAGGTCTGGGGCCAACGTCCTGACTTTC	CASSRHRSGANVLTF
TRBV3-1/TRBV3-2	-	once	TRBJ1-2	TGTGCCAGCAGCCAAGGAGTAGTCGTGGGGGGCTATGGCTACACCTTC	CASSQGVVVGGYGYTF
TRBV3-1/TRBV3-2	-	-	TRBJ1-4	TGTGCCAGCAGCCAGGCCCGACTCAAGATCGGGTGTACTCGGGAAAAACTGTTTTTT	CASSQARLKIGCTREKLFF
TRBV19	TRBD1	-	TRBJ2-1	TGTGCCAGTAGTGCCCAAACCGGGACAGGGGTCCCCAATGAGCAGTTCTTC	CASSAQTGTGVPNEQFF
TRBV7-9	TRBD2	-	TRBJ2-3	TGTGCCAGCAGCTCCTCGACTAGCGGGTACCGAGATACGCAGTATTTT	CASSSSTSGYRDTQYF
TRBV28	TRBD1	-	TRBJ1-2	TGTGCCAGCAGTGGGGCAGGGGGATACTATGGCTACACCTTC	CASSGAGGYYGYTF
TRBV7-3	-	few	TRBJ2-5	TGTGCCAGCAGCAACGGACTGGCGGGAGAGACCCAGTACTTC	CASSNGLAGETQYF
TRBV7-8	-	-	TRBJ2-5	TGTGCCAGCAGCCCTCGGGCAGGGGTGCAAGAGACCCAGTACTTC	CASSPRAGVQETQYF
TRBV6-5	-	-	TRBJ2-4	TGTGCCAGCCACGGGTCAGCCAAAAACATTCAGTACTTC	CASHGSAKNIQYF
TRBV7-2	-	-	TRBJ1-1	TGTGCCAGCAGCTTTGGCGGGACGGGGGGGTATGAAGCTTTCTTT	CASSFGGTGGYEAFF
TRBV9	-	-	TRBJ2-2	TGTGCCAGCAGCGTAGAGGGGCCCACCGGGGAGCTGTTTTTT	CASSVEGPTGELFF
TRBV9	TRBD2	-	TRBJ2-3	TGTGCCAGCAGCGTAGGTCTAGCGGGGGGGCCAGAGCTAGATACGCAGTATTTT	CASSVGLAGGPELDTQYF
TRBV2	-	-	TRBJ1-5	TGTGCCAGCAGTGAAGCGCAGGGGCTTAGCAATCAGCCCCAGCATTTT	CASSEAQGLSNQPQHF
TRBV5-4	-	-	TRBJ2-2	TGTGCCAGCAGCCCGGGGGGCAGATCGAACACCGGGGAGCTGTTTTTT	CASSPGGRSNTGELFF
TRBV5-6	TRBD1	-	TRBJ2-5	TGTGCCAGCAGCTTTTCAAGTAGGGGGCGCGTCAGGGAGACCCAGTACTTC	CASSFSSRGRVRETQYF
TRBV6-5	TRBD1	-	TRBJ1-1	TGTGCCAGCAGTTACGGGGACAGCCGCACTGAAGCTTTCTTT	CASSYGDSRTEAFF
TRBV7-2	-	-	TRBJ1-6	TGTGCCAGCAGCCCTCCTAATTCACCCCTCCACTTT	CASSPPNSPLHF
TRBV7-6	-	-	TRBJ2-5	TGTGCCAGCAGCGCGGGACAGAAAGAGACCCAGTACTTC	CASSAGQKETQYF
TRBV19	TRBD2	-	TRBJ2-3	TGTGCCAGTAGTATGAGGGTAGCGGGGGGGCCGTGGTATTTT	CASSMRVAGGPWYF
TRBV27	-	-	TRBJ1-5	TGTGCCAGCAGTTTATTCGGGGGGGGGAGGACGGAACAGCCCCAGCATTTT	CASSLFGGGRTEQPQHF
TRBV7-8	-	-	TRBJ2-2	TGTGCCAGCAGCGGACCGGGACATAACACCGGGGAGCTGTTTTTT	CASSGPGHNTGELFF
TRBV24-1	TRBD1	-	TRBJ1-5	TGTGCCACCAGTGACCCCGGGACAGGTAATCAGCCCCAGCATTTT	CATSDPGTGNQPQHF
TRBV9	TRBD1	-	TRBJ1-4	TGTGCCAGCAGCCGAGGGACAGGGGAAAGTGAAAAACTGTTTTTT	CASSRGTGESEKLFF
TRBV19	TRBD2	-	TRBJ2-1	TGTGCCAGTAGTATCCAGCTAGCGGGACACAATGAGCAGTTCTTC	CASSIQLAGHNEQFF
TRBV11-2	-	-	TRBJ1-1	TGTGCCAGCAGCTTAGAATCCTACACTGAAGCTTTCTTT	CASSLESYTEAFF
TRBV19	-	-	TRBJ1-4	TGTGCCAGTAGTGTAAGGGGACAATTAAACCGACAGGCAACTAATGAAAAACTGTTTTTT	CASSVRGQLNRQATNEKLFF
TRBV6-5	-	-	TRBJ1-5	TGTGCCACTCAGGACAGAGCCAACTCCAATCAGCCCCAGCATTTT	CATQDRANSNQPQHF
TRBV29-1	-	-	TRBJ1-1	TGCAGCGTCCCGGGGGGGACTGAAGCTTTCTTT	CSVPGGTEAFF
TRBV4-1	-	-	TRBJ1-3	TGCGCCAGCAGCCCAGGGTTGATGTGGGGCTCTGGAAACACCATATATTTT	CASSPGLMWGSGNTIYF
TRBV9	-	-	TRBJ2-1	TGTGCCAGCAGCGTTAATGGGGGGGCCGTTTTAGATGAGCAGTTCTTC	CASSVNGGAVLDEQFF
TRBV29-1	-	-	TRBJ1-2	TGCAGCGTTGAAGGTCTTGAAGGGAGACGTTATGGCTACACCTTC	CSVEGLEGRRYGYTF
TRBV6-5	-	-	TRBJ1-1	TGTGCCAGCAGTTACTCGGGGGAGGGCCACACTGAAGCTTTCTTT	CASSYSGEGHTEAFF
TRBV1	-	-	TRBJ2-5	TGCACCAGCAGCCAAGAACCTAGCGGGGTTGAGACCCAGTACTTC	CTSSQEPSGVETQYF
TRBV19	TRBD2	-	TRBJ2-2	TGTGCCAGTTATACCCCGGGGGGGCCACGCGGGGAGCTGTTTTTT	CASYTPGGPRGELFF
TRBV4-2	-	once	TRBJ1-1	TGTGCCAGCAGCCAAGACGGAGGGGTCCCTGAAGCTTTCTTT	CASSQDGGVPEAFF
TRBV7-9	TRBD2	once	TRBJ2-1	TGTGCCAGCAGCTTATCAGCGGGAGGCTCCTACAATGAGCAGTTCTTC	CASSLSAGGSYNEQFF
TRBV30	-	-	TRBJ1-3	TGTGCCTGGAGACAGTCTGGAAACACCATATATTTT	CAWRQSGNTIYF
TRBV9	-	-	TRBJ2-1	TGTGCCAGCAGCGTAGACAGGCGAACCAACAATGAGCAGTTCTTC	CASSVDRRTNNEQFF
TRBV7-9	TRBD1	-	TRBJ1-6	TGTGCCAGCAGCCCAAGTCGACAGGGAAGGGGGCTACCCCTCCACTTT	CASSPSRQGRGLPLHF
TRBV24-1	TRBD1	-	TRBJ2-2	TGTGCCACCAGTGATATCGACAGGGTCAGTTCGGCCGGGGAGCTGTTTTTT	CATSDIDRVSSAGELFF
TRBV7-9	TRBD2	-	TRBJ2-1	TGTGCCAGCAGCTTAATGGCGGGGGGCTTGAATGAGCAGTTCTTC	CASSLMAGGLNEQFF
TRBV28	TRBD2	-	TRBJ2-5	TGTGCCAGCAGTTTGGTGGGGGGGATGGAGACCCAGTACTTC	CASSLVGGMETQYF
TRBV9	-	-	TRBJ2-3	TGTGCCAGCAGCGTAGCTGGGACTCAAGCGGATACGCAGTATTTT	CASSVAGTQADTQYF